This TCR beta chain was captured by sequencing in a study of tumor-infiltrating lymphocytes in primary liver carcinoma. Priming with a constant-region primer yielded TCR beta cDNA from approximately 500 ng total RNA. Slightly modified ARM-PCR, run as three nested multiplex PCR rounds, produced the TCR beta libraries. TRBV1-TRBV30 forward primers paired with a C-beta reverse primer drove the first two PCR rounds, about 11 cycles each. A single record per CDR3 protein comes from TCRdb applying MiXCR to the multiplex PCR reads. This sample has tens of thousands of distinct CDR3 sequences, with about two thirds found just once. Scientists recovered RNA and DNA together from approximately 20-30 mg of unsorted bulk tissue. Per germline, CDR1 LGHNA and CDR2 YNFKEQ. V lost 6 bases to trimming and J lost 2 bases; unmatched junction nucleotides: 20. CDR3 length: 19 amino acids.

The J gene is TRBJ2-3, the V gene TRBV4-2, with 7 bases lining up with TRBD2. The source material was liver tumor tissue from sampling region 5. Subset reported: tumor region T5, tumor centre. This sequence was found in a middle-aged man with primary liver carcinoma and hepatitis B virus infection. The CDR3 loop reads CASRYTETSGRADTDTQYF. CDR3 coding DNA: TGTGCCAGCAGGTACACAGAGACTAGTGGGAGGGCCGACACAGATACGCAGTATTTT.